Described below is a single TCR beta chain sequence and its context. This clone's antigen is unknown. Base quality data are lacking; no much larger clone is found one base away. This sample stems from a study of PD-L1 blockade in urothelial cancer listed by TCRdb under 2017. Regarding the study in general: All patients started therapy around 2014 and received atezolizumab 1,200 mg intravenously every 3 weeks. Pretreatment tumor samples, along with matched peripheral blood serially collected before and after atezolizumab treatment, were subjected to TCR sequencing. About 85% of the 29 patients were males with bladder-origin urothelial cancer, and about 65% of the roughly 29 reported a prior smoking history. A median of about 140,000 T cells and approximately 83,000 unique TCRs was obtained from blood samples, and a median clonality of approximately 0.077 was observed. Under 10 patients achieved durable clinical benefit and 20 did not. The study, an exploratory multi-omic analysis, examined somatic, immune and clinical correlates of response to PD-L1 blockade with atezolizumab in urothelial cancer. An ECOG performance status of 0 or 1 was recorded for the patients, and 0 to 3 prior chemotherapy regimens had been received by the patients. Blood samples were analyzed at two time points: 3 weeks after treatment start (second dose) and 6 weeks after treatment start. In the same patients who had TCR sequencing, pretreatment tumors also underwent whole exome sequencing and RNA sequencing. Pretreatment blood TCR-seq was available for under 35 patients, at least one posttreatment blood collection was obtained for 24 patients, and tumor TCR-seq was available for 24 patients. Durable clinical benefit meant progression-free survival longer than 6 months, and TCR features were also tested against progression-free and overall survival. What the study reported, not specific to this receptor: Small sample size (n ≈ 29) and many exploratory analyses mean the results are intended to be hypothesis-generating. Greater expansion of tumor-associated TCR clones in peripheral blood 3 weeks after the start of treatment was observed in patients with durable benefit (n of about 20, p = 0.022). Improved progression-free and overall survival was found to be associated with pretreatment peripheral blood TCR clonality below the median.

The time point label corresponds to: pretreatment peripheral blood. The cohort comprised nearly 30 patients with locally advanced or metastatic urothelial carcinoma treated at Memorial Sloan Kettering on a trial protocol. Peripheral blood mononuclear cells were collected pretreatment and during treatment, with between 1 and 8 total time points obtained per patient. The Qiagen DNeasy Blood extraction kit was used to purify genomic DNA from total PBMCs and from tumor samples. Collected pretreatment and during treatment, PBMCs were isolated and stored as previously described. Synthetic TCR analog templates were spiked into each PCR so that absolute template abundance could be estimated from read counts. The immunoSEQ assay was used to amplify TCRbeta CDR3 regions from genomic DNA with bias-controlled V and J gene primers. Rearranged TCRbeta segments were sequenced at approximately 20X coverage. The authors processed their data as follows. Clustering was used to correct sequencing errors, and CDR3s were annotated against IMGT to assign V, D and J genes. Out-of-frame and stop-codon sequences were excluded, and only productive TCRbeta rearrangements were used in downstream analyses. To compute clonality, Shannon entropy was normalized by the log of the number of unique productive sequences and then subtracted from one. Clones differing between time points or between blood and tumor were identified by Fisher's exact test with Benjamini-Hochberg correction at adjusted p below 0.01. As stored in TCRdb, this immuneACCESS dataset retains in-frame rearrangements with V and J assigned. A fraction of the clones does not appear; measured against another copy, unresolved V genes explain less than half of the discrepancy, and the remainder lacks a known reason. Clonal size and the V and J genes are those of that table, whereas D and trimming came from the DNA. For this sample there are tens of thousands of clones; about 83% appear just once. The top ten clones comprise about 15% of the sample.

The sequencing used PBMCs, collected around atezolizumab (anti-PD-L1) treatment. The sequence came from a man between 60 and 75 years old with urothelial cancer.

The bases are TGCGCCAGCCGGATAGGGACAGGCTACACAGATACGCAGTATTTT. This gives the protein CASRIGTGYTDTQYF. The chain employs TRBV5-1 and TRBJ2-3; 8 bases in the junction line up with TRBD1. The junction shows trimming of 7 bases on V and 2 bases on J, and the gene matches do not reach 9 bases of it. Reading from cysteine to phenylalanine, the CDR3 counts 15 amino acids. The DNA shown is the 45-base CDR3, in frame from base 1. From a lookup of the germline V gene, CDR1 and CDR2 are SGHRS and YFSETQ.